One sample yielded the 21 T cell receptor beta chains listed below, sequenced in a study of T cell changes during pregnancy in multiple sclerosis. Using immunoSEQ multiplex PCR, the repertoire was profiled, and TCRdb retains in-frame clones only, with some absent. The table has 45,000 to 50,000 clones, roughly nine tenths seen once. The sequencing here drew on CD4+ T cells from peripheral blood mononuclear cells, taken in the second trimester of pregnancy. The receptor set was obtained from a female donor in good health, enrolled as a control in a pregnancy study.

The V and J genes are TRBV9 and TRBJ2-1, with 11 bases fitting TRBD2. Trimming cost V 3 bases and J 6 bases; bases outside gene matches: 8. CDR1 and CDR2 (germline): SGDLS, YYNGEE. This CDR3 spans 16 amino acids. The CDR3 spells CASSGLAGGPPNEQFF. In DNA form, the CDR3 reads TGTGCCAGCAGCGGATTAGCGGGGGGGCCCCCCAATGAGCAGTTCTTC. The variable domain in full, completed from reference TRBV9 and TRBJ2-1, reads DSGVTQTPKHLITATGQRVTLRCSPRSGDLSVYWYQQSLDQGLQFLIQYYNGEERAKGNILERFSAQQFPDLHSELNLSSLELGDSALYFCASSGLAGGPPNEQFFGPGTRLTVL.

The chain couples TRBV6-6 to TRBJ1-1; TRBD1 is a possible D gene (5 bases). CDR1 and CDR2 (germline): MNHNY, SVGAGI (reference sequence). There are 14 residues in the CDR3. Trimming cost V 6 bases and J 5 bases, with 16 bases left between them. The chain's CDR3 is CASSQGSVGTEAFF. The CDR3 bases are TGTGCCAGCAGCCAGGGTTCGGTCGGGACTGAAGCTTTCTTT.

This clone has only one observation. The chain links TRBV30 to TRBJ2-3, with 7 bases lining up with TRBD1. With V trimmed by 7 bases and J by 2 bases, 24 bases remained unmatched. Germline V gives CDR1 GTSNPN, CDR2 SVGIG (reference sequence). The CDR3 is 19 amino acids. CDR3 bases: TGTGCCTCGAAGAAAACTGACAGGGCCCATCATCTACCCACAGATACGCAGTATTTT. It specifies CASKKTDRAHHLPTDTQYF.

V gene TRBV5-1 combines with J gene TRBJ2-5; D may be TRBD1 (5 bases). Germline V gene sequence: CDR1 SGHRS, CDR2 YFSETQ. V lost 3 bases, J lost 4 bases, and 7 bases lay in between. The CDR3 is made up of 12 amino acids. In nucleotides, the CDR3 is TGCGCCAGCAGCTCCAGGGTAGAGACCCAGTACTTC. Translated: CASSSRVETQYF.

The chain employs TRBV5-8 and TRBJ2-3, with D possibly being TRBD2 (7 bases). The CDR3 has 16 amino acids. Germline values: CDR1 SGHTS, CDR2 YDEGEE. Trimming stripped 3 bases from V and 4 bases from J, with 18 bases between. CDR3 amino acids: CASSYLLGGPADTQYF. In nucleotides, the CDR3 is TGTGCCAGCAGCTACCTTTTGGGGGGGCCTGCAGATACGCAGTATTTT.

V gene TRBV7-2 combines with J gene TRBJ2-2; 8 bases line up with TRBD2. The CDR3 length is 17 residues. The junction had 11 bases not matched to a gene; V was cut back by 3 bases and J by 5 bases. The germline gives CDR1 SGHTA, CDR2 FQGNSA. The CDR3 region is CASSFNRGGRRTGELFF. As DNA, the CDR3 is TGTGCCAGCAGCTTCAATCGGGGGGGGCGTCGGACCGGGGAGCTGTTTTTT.

This chain connects TRBV7-9 to TRBJ2-3; D call uncertain. Germline CDR1 SEHNR, CDR2 FQNEAQ (reference sequence). V gave up 1 base and J gave up 2 bases, with 7 bases separating them. This CDR3 has 14 residues. The CDR3 spells CASSLGSYTDTQYF. The CDR3 region has the DNA TGTGCCAGCAGCTTAGGGAGCTACACAGATACGCAGTATTTT.

This clone was observed once. This chain uses TRBV5-5 with TRBJ1-2; 9 bases are a match to TRBD1. The ends lost 4 bases at V and 8 bases at J; junction bases unmatched: 6. Germline CDR1 and CDR2: SGHKS and YYEKEE (reference sequence). CDR3 length equals 13 residues. CDR3 in amino acids: CASSAGTGIGYTF. Written as DNA, the CDR3 is TGTGCCAGCAGCGCCGGGACAGGGATCGGCTACACCTTC.

The chain couples TRBV5-1 to TRBJ2-1, with 7 bases that match TRBD2. The CDR3 runs to 12 residues. Germline V gives CDR1 SGHRS, CDR2 YFSETQ. V shed 3 bases, J shed 10 bases, and the junction held 4 bases outside the gene matches. The CDR3 loop is CASSWERGEQFF. The DNA of the CDR3 is TGCGCCAGCAGCTGGGAGCGGGGAGAGCAGTTCTTC.

The sample holds a few counts of this clone. V usage is TRBV27 and J usage is TRBJ1-1; TRBD1 is a possible D gene (6 bases). Trimming pared 8 bases from V and 10 bases from J, leaving 20 bases between. CDR3 size: 13 residues. Germline V gene data show CDR1 as MNHEY and CDR2 as SMNVEV (reference sequence). The CDR3 DNA reads TGTGCCAGCTTCCCGGGGGGCTACGGGACAGCTTTCTTT. Amino acids: CASFPGGYGTAFF.

The V call is TRBV13, the J call TRBJ2-3; 7 nucleotides align to TRBD1. V dropped 5 bases and J dropped 1; count of bases not matched to a gene: 6. This CDR3 spans 15 amino acids. Germline CDR1 and CDR2: PRHDT and FYEKMQ (reference sequence). CDR3: CASSLRGQRTDTQYF. The CDR3 bases are TGTGCCAGCAGCCTAAGGGGGCAACGCACAGATACGCAGTATTTT.

The chain uses TRBV6-5 and TRBJ2-5; a weak D match, TRBD2 (5 bases). Germline V gene lookup returns CDR1 MNHEY and CDR2 SVGAGI. The CDR3 consists of 14 residues. Deletions cut 0 bases from V and 9 bases from J, with 14 bases between. The CDR3 DNA reads TGTGCCAGCAGTTACTCGACTTCATTGGAGGCCCAGTACTTC. Encoded protein: CASSYSTSLEAQYF.

The chain carries TRBV6-6 and TRBJ2-3; tentatively, D is TRBD2 (6 bases). From germline, CDR1 is MNHNY and CDR2 SVGAGI (reference sequence). The CDR3 runs to 14 residues. Trimming removed 4 bases from V and 6 bases from J, with 14 bases in between. The chain's CDR3 is CASSFGGRSDTQYF. The CDR3 DNA sequence: TGTGCCAGCAGTTTTGGGGGGAGGAGTGATACGCAGTATTTT.

Worth noting for this clone: One junction end disagrees with the germline gene, perhaps due to a read error. J is TRBJ2-5 and V is TRBV7-7, with D possibly matching TRBD1 (5 bases). Germline CDR1 SSHAT, CDR2 FNYEAQ (reference sequence). This CDR3 region has 13 residues. The CDR3 bases are TGTGCTAGCAGCTTCGACAGTGGCGAGACCCAGTACTTC. Its protein is CASSFDSGETQYF.

V is TRBV18 and J is TRBJ2-3; no definite D call. The CDR3 totals 16 residues. The germline V gene has CDR1 KGHSH and CDR2 LQKENI. The germline V and J ends were trimmed by 2 bases and 0 bases, with 12 bases remaining between them. CDR3 bases: TGTGCCAGCTCACCAATGGGCACAACTAGCACAGATACGCAGTATTTT. Translated: CASSPMGTTSTDTQYF.

This clone appeared a single time. V gene TRBV9 combines with J gene TRBJ2-7; D may be TRBD2 (5 bases). Trimming pared 3 bases from V and 3 bases from J, leaving 22 bases between. CDR3 length equals 17 residues. Germline V CDR1 and CDR2: SGDLS, YYNGEE. The CDR3, as DNA: TGTGCCAGCAGCGGGGGTGCGGAGGCAGCTATGGGCTACGAGCAGTACTTC. This codes for CASSGGAEAAMGYEQYF.

V gene TRBV11-2 combines with J gene TRBJ2-7, with a weak D call TRBD2 (5 bases). This CDR3 is built from 13 residues. V was clipped by 4 bases and J by 2 bases, with 9 bases between them. The germline V gene encodes CDR1 SGHAT and CDR2 FQNNGV. Here the CDR3 DNA reads TGTGCCAGCAGCTCCGGCGGGCCCTACGAGCAGTACTTC. This translates into CASSSGGPYEQYF.

The rearrangement links TRBV7-3 to TRBJ2-7; weak D call: TRBD2 (6 bases). Germline values: CDR1 SGHTA, CDR2 FQGTGA. The CDR3 has 12 residues. Trimming stripped 8 bases from V and 0 bases from J, with 8 bases between. The CDR3 is CASRGVSYEQYF. The DNA for the CDR3 is TGTGCCAGCCGCGGGGTCTCCTACGAGCAGTACTTC. Full variable domain (outside the CDR3, taken from reference TRBV7-3 and TRBJ2-7): GAGVSQTPSNKVTEKGKYVELRCDPISGHTALYWYRQSLGQGPEFLIYFQGTGAADDSGLPNDRFFAVRPEGSVSTLKIQRTERGDSAVYLCASRGVSYEQYFGPGTRLTVT.

The rearrangement uses TRBV7-6 and TRBJ2-1; 10 bases match TRBD1. The ends lost 1 base at V and 2 bases at J; junction bases unmatched: 2. Germline CDR1 reads SGHVS; CDR2 reads FNYEAQ. The CDR3 is 16 amino acids. The CDR3 spells CASSLGQGAAYNEQFF. The CDR3 nucleotides are TGTGCCAGCAGCTTAGGACAGGGGGCGGCCTACAATGAGCAGTTCTTC.

The chain recombines TRBV9 with TRBJ2-1; D gene unclear. Trimming removed 0 bases at V and 10 bases at J, with 5 bases between. Germline CDR1 and CDR2: SGDLS and YYNGEE. CDR3 length equals 11 residues. CDR3 protein: CASSVVTEQFF. In DNA, the CDR3 is TGTGCCAGCAGCGTAGTAACAGAGCAGTTCTTC.

The chain uses TRBV7-2 and TRBJ2-2; TRBD2 aligns across 14 bases. J lost 6 bases, V lost 5 bases, and 8 bases had no gene match. The CDR3 totals 17 residues. Germline loops: CDR1 SGHTA, CDR2 FQGNSA. Written as DNA, the CDR3 is TGTGCCAGCAGCCGACGACTAGCGGGGGGGCCGGCCGGGGAGCTGTTTTTT. Translating it yields CASSRRLAGGPAGELFF.